Listed below are T cell receptor beta chains from one sample, sequenced in a study of blood T cell repertoires in COVID-19. Measured with immunoSEQ multiplex PCR; TCRdb has only the in-frame clones, and not every one. The repertoire holds some 300,000 clones, almost 90% seen once, with 0.95% to 1.3% in the top ten. Sequenced sample: peripheral blood. The receptors were gathered from a woman between 40 and 55 years old with COVID-19, enrolled during active disease. Both conserved end residues are part of each CDR3. A D gene is named only where the DNA matches it firmly. Clone size, where shown, is once, few, many, or a class for clones that have expanded.

V gene	D gene	clone size	J gene	CDR3 DNA	CDR3 protein
TRBV12-3/TRBV12-4	NA	NA	TRBJ1-1	TGTGCCAGCAGTTTGTTTGGGCCTGAAGCTTTCTTT	CASSLFGPEAFF
TRBV27	TRBD1	NA	TRBJ1-2	TGTGCCAGCAGTTTTGGACAGGGACGCGGCTACACCTTC	CASSFGQGRGYTF
TRBV28	TRBD1	NA	TRBJ1-6	TGTGCCAGCAGTTTTGTCTCGGGACAGAATAATTCACCCCTCCACTTT	CASSFVSGQNNSPLHF
TRBV30	NA	once	TRBJ2-5	TGTGCCTGGAGTCTCGCAGGGTCCCAAGAGACCCAGTACTTC	CAWSLAGSQETQYF
TRBV4-3	NA	NA	TRBJ2-5	TGCGCCAGCAGCCAAGTTGGGGCCAGGGCGCAAGAGACCCAGTACTTC	CASSQVGARAQETQYF
TRBV9	NA	NA	TRBJ2-7	TGTGCCAGCGGTTCCGACAGCCTAGTCGAGCAGTACTTC	CASGSDSLVEQYF
TRBV11-2	TRBD2	NA	TRBJ2-3	TGTGCCAGCAGCTTAGAAGGCGGGAGGACAGATACGCAGTATTTT	CASSLEGGRTDTQYF
TRBV6-5	NA	NA	TRBJ2-7	TGTGCCAGCAGTTCCGCTGGCAGGGGATACGAGCAGTACTTC	CASSSAGRGYEQYF
TRBV11-2	NA	NA	TRBJ1-1	TGTGCCAGCAAACCACTCGGCGGGCACATGAACACTGAAGCTTTCTTT	CASKPLGGHMNTEAFF
TRBV15	NA	NA	TRBJ2-7	TGTGCCACCCAGGGGCAGGGATCCTACGAGCAGTACTTC	CATQGQGSYEQYF
TRBV5-6	NA	NA	TRBJ2-5	TGTGCCAGCAGCTTGGCGGCAGGGGTCTCCAGCGAGACCCAGTACTTC	CASSLAAGVSSETQYF
TRBV6-5	NA	NA	TRBJ1-3	TGTGCCAGCAGTCTATCCAGAGGGGAGGACACCATATATTTT	CASSLSRGEDTIYF
TRBV6-5	TRBD1	once	TRBJ1-1	TGTGCCAGCAGAGGAGGGACAGGGGTCGTCGCTGAAGCTTTCTTT	CASRGGTGVVAEAFF
TRBV24-1	NA	NA	TRBJ2-2	TGTGCCACGGCTTATTGGACCGGGGAGCTGTTTTTT	CATAYWTGELFF
TRBV19	TRBD2	NA	TRBJ2-1	TGTGCCAGCCGGTCTGTGGGTAGCGGGGGGACCTACCCCCCTGAGCAGTTCTTC	CASRSVGSGGTYPPEQFF
TRBV2	NA	once	TRBJ2-7	TGTGCCAGCAGTGAGGGCAGGTCCTACTACGAGCAGTACTTC	CASSEGRSYYEQYF
TRBV5-6	NA	once	TRBJ1-4	TGTGCCAGCAGCCGAATCGGGGTTAATGAAAAACTGTTTTTT	CASSRIGVNEKLFF
TRBV28	NA	NA	TRBJ2-7	TGTGCCAGCACCGGTGACAGCTACGAGCAGTACTTC	CASTGDSYEQYF
TRBV12-2	NA	NA	TRBJ2-1	TGTGCAAGTCGCTTTAGCGGGAAGACCTACAATGAGCAGTTCTTC	CASRFSGKTYNEQFF
TRBV7-3	NA	NA	TRBJ1-1	TGTGCCAGCAGCCCACACAGGGCCCCGAACACTGAAGCTTTCTTT	CASSPHRAPNTEAFF
TRBV6-1	NA	NA	TRBJ2-4	TGTGCCAGCAGTGTAACTAGGGGACTAGCCAAAAACATTCAGTACTTC	CASSVTRGLAKNIQYF
TRBV29-1	TRBD1	NA	TRBJ1-1	TGCAGCGTTGATTTTGGACAGGGATGGACTGAAGCTTTCTTT	CSVDFGQGWTEAFF
TRBV19	NA	NA	TRBJ1-2	TGTGCCAGTAGTAGCAGGGCTAACTATGGCTACACCTTC	CASSSRANYGYTF
TRBV5-5	TRBD1	few	TRBJ2-7	TGTGCCAGCAGTTTGACAGGGGGCCCCGACTACGAGCAGTACTTC	CASSLTGGPDYEQYF
TRBV7-3	TRBD1	once	TRBJ2-7	TGTGCCAGCAGCCCTCGGACAGGGGGCCACGAGCAGTACTTC	CASSPRTGGHEQYF
TRBV6-2/TRBV6-3	NA	NA	TRBJ1-5	TGTGCCAGCAGTCGGGGTGATCAGCCCCAGCATTTT	CASSRGDQPQHF
TRBV11-2	TRBD1	NA	TRBJ2-2	TGTGCCAGCAGCTTGCGACAGGGGAACACCGGGGAGCTGTTTTTT	CASSLRQGNTGELFF
TRBV5-4	NA	NA	TRBJ1-3	TGTGCCAGCAGCTTGGCGGGGGATCTCTCTGGAAACACCATATATTTT	CASSLAGDLSGNTIYF
TRBV24-1	TRBD1	NA	TRBJ2-5	TGTGCCACCAGTGATCCTGCCGGGACAGGGGTCGTCCAGTACTTC	CATSDPAGTGVVQYF
TRBV7-9	NA	NA	TRBJ2-7	TGTGCCAGCAGCTTAGCCCTCTTATACGAGCAGTACTTC	CASSLALLYEQYF
TRBV11-3	TRBD1	NA	TRBJ2-1	TGTGCCAGCAGCTCAGCGGGACAGGGCCACAATGAGCAGTTCTTC	CASSSAGQGHNEQFF
TRBV6-1	TRBD1	NA	TRBJ2-7	TGTGCCAGCAGTGACGAGATTCCAAGACAGGGTATCCACGAGCAGTACTTC	CASSDEIPRQGIHEQYF
TRBV6-2/TRBV6-3	TRBD2	once	TRBJ2-5	TGTGCCAGCAGTTCCCCTAGCGGGCGGGAGACCCAGTACTTC	CASSSPSGRETQYF
TRBV28	NA	NA	TRBJ2-3	TGTGCCAGCAGTTTAGGCCTCGGGGTAGTTATCACAGATACGCAGTATTTT	CASSLGLGVVITDTQYF
TRBV11-2	TRBD1	NA	TRBJ2-7	TGTGCCAGCAGCCGGACAGGCTACTACGAGCAGTACTTC	CASSRTGYYEQYF
TRBV7-2	NA	NA	TRBJ1-1	TGTGCCAGCAGCTTAGAGTGGGGGGACACTGAAGCTTTCTTT	CASSLEWGDTEAFF
TRBV7-3	TRBD1	NA	TRBJ2-7	TGTGCCAGCAGCTTAAACAGGGGGGAACCCTACGAGCAGTACTTC	CASSLNRGEPYEQYF
TRBV28	NA	once	TRBJ1-4	TGTGCCAGCAGTTTTAACGGGTTAGGGAGGCATGAAAAACTGTTTTTT	CASSFNGLGRHEKLFF
TRBV9	TRBD1	few	TRBJ1-6	TGTGCCAGCAGCCTCTTGACAGGGAGTTCACCCCTCCACTTT	CASSLLTGSSPLHF
TRBV7-8	NA	NA	TRBJ1-4	TGTGCCAGCAGCTTACCGAGGGTAGGGGTGGGGGCCGCAACTAATGAAAAACTGTTTTTT	CASSLPRVGVGAATNEKLFF
TRBV9	NA	NA	TRBJ1-1	TGTGCCAGCAGCGTAGGGGACATGAACACTGAAGCTTTCTTT	CASSVGDMNTEAFF
TRBV6-4	NA	NA	TRBJ2-1	TGTGCCAGCAGTGTATTCCCGACTAGCTACAATGAGCAGTTCTTC	CASSVFPTSYNEQFF
TRBV28	TRBD1	NA	TRBJ2-5	TGTGCCAGCATCGGGGACAGGCGAAAGGAGACCCAGTACTTC	CASIGDRRKETQYF
TRBV5-1	TRBD1	NA	TRBJ1-4	TGCGCCAGCAGCCCACGGACAGGGGGAGGTGAAAAACTGTTTTTT	CASSPRTGGGEKLFF
TRBV25-1	NA	once	TRBJ1-5	TGTGCCAGCAGTGAATCAAATAGCAATCAGCCCCAGCATTTT	CASSESNSNQPQHF
TRBV2	NA	once	TRBJ2-7	TGTGCCAGCAGTGGGCCAGGCAGAGAGCAGTACTTC	CASSGPGREQYF